The rows below give T cell receptor beta chains drawn from one sample of a study of blood T cell repertoires in COVID-19. Sequenced by immunoSEQ multiplex PCR; TCRdb stores in-frame clones only, minus some. The sample holds 35,000 to 50,000 clones, 86% seen once. Sequenced material: peripheral blood. The receptors originated from a man between 60 and 70 years old with active COVID-19. Each CDR3 is given with its conserved first and last residue.

v_call,j_call,cdr3_aa
TRBV30,TRBJ1-6,CAWSRGSDNSPLHF
TRBV10-1,TRBJ2-1,CASSEAGTGDVNEQFF
TRBV28,TRBJ2-1,CASSSLGGINNEQFF
TRBV5-1,TRBJ2-5,CASSLSSGSRETQYF
TRBV20-1,TRBJ2-2,CSASTSANTGELFF
TRBV4-1,TRBJ2-1,CASSQWTSGSSYNEQFF
TRBV7-2,TRBJ2-4,CASSVKTGGKNIQYF
TRBV4-2,TRBJ2-1,CASSPFSGVPIGEQFF
TRBV7-2,TRBJ2-5,CASSFASGSTRETQYF
TRBV14,TRBJ1-2,CASSPQRNYGYTF
TRBV18,TRBJ2-2,CASSPLSTGQGGTGELFF
TRBV6-5,TRBJ2-2,CASRRTVTTGELFF
TRBV4-1,TRBJ2-5,CASSQSGSGPEAQYF
TRBV6-4,TRBJ1-6,CASSDSSRNSPLHF
TRBV2,TRBJ2-7,CASSEVVSGAYEQYF
TRBV6-5,TRBJ2-3,CASSPGTDTQYF
TRBV12-5,TRBJ1-2,CASVRRLNEDFSYGYTF
TRBV11-3,TRBJ2-5,CASSMGVQETQYF
TRBV7-2,TRBJ2-3,CASSPQRGRTDTQYF
TRBV4-1,TRBJ2-5,CASSQGDGSKGAQYF